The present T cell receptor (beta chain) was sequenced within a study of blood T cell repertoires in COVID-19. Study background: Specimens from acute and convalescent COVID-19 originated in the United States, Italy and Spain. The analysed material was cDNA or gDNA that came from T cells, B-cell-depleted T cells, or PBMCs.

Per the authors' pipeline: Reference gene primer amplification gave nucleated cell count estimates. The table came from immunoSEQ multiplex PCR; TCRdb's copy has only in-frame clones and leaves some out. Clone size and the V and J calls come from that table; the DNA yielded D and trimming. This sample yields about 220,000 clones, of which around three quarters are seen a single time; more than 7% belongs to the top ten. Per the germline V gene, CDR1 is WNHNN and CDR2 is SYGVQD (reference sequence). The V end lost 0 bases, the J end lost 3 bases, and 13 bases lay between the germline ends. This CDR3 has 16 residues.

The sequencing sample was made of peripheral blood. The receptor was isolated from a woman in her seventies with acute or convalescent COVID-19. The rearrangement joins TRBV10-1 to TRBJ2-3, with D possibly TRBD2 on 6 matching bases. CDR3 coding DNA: TGCGCCAGCAGTGAGTCGAACAGGAGGGTAACAGATACGCAGTATTTT. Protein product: CASSESNRRVTDTQYF.